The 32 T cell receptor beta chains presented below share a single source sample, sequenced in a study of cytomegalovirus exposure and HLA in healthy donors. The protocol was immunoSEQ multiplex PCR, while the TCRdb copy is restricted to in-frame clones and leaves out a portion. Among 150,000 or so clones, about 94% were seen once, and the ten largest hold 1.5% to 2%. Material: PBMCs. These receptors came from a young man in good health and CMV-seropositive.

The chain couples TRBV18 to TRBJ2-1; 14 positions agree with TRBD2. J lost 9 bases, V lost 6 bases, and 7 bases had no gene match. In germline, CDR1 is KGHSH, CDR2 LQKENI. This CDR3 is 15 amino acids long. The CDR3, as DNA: TGTGCCAGCTCTCCGGGACTAGCGGGAGTTCCTGAGCAGTTCTTC. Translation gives CASSPGLAGVPEQFF.

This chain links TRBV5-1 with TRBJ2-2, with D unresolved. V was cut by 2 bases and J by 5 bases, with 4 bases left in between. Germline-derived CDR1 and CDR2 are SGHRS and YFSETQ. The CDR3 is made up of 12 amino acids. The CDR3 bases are TGCGCCAGCAGCTTCTCGACCGGGGAGCTGTTTTTT. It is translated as CASSFSTGELFF.

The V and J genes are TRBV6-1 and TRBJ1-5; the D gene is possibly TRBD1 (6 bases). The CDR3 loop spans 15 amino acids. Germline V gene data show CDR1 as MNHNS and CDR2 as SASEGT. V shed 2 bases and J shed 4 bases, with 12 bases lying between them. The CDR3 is CASSEPGTPNQPQHF. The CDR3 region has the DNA TGTGCCAGCAGTGAACCCGGGACACCGAATCAGCCCCAGCATTTT.

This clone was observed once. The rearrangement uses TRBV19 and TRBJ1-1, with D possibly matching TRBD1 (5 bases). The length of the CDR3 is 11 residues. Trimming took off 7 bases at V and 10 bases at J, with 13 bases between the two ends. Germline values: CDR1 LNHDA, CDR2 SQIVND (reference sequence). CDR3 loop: CASTAGVAAFF. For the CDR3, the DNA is TGTGCCAGTACCGCGGGGGTCGCAGCTTTCTTT. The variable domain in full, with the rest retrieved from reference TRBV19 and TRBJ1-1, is DGGITQSPKYLFRKEGQNVTLSCEQNLNHDAMYWYRQDPGQGLRLIYYSQIVNDFQKGDIAEGYSVSREKKESFPLTVTSAQKNPTAFYLCASTAGVAAFFGQGTRLTVV.

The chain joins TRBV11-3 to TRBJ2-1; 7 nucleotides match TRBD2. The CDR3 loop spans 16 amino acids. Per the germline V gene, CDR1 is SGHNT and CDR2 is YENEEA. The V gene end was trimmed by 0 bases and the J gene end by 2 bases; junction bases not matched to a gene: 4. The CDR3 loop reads CASSLEAGPTYNEQFF. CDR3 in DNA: TGTGCCAGCAGCTTAGAAGCGGGACCTACCTACAATGAGCAGTTCTTC.

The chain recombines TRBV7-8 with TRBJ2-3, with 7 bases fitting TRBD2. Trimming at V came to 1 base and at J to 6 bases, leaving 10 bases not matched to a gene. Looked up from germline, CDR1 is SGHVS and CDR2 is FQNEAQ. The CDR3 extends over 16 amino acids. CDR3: CASSLVGDSRGDTQYF. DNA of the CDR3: TGTGCCAGCAGCTTAGTGGGCGACTCGCGGGGGGATACGCAGTATTTT.

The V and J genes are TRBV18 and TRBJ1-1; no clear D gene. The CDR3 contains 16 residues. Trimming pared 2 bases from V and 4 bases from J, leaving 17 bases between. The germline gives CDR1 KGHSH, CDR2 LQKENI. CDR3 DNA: TGTGCCAGCTCACCAAGCCGGTCAGAATGGGCCACTGAAGCTTTCTTT. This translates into CASSPSRSEWATEAFF.

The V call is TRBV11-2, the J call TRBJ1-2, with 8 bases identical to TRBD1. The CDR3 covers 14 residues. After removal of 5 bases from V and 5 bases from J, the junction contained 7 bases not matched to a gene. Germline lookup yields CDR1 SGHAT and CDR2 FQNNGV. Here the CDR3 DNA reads TGTGCCAGCAGCCCCGGACAGGGAGGATATGGCTACACCTTC. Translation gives CASSPGQGGYGYTF.

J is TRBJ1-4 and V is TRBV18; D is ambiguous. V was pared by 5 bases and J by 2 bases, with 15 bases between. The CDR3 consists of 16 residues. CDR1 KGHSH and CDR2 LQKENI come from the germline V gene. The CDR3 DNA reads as TGTGCCAGCTCAGATATGGACTGGAAGACTAATGAAAAACTGTTTTTT. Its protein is CASSDMDWKTNEKLFF.

The CDR3 loop is CASSFGLAGGRNNEQFF. The DNA of the CDR3 is TGTGCCAGCAGCTTCGGACTAGCGGGAGGACGGAACAATGAGCAGTTCTTC. This chain joins TRBV11-2 and TRBJ2-1; 14 positions match TRBD2. The ends lost 3 bases at V and 5 bases at J; junction bases unmatched: 6. The germline CDR1 and CDR2 sequences are SGHAT and FQNNGV. The CDR3 covers 17 residues.

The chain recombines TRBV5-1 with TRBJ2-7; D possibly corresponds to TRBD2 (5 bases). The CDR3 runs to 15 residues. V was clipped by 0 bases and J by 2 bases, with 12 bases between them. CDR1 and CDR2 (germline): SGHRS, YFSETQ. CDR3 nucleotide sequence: TGCGCCAGCAGCTTGGGGACGGGGTCTACCTACGAGCAGTACTTC. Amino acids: CASSLGTGSTYEQYF.

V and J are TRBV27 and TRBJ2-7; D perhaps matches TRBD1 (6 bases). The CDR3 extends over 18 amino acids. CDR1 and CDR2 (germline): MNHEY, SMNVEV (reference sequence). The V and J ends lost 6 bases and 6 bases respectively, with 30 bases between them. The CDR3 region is CASSLEGTQNLWAPEQYF. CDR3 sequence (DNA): TGTGCCAGCAGCCTTGAGGGGACACAGAACCTTTGGGCCCCCGAGCAGTACTTC.

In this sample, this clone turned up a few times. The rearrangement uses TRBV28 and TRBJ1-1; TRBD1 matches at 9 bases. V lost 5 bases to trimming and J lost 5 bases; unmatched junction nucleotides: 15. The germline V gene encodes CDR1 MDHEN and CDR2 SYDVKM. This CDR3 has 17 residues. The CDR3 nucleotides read TGTGCCAGCAGTCCGGCATTCGGGACAGGGAGGAAGACTGAAGCTTTCTTT. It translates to CASSPAFGTGRKTEAFF.

The CDR3 sequence: CASSPVAGGPPDTQYF. The CDR3, as DNA: TGTGCCAGCAGTCCCGTAGCGGGAGGCCCCCCAGATACGCAGTATTTT. The rearrangement uses TRBV27 and TRBJ2-3, with 10 bases that match TRBD2. CDR3 length equals 16 residues. With V trimmed by 5 bases and J by 4 bases, 9 bases remained unmatched. Germline CDR1 is MNHEY and CDR2 is SMNVEV (reference sequence).

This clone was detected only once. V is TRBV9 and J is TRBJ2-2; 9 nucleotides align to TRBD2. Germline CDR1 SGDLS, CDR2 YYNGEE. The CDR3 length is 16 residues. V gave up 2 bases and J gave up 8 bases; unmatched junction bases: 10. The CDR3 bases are TGTGCCAGCAGCGTCCTGGCGGGAGGGATCGGAGGGGAGCTGTTTTTT. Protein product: CASSVLAGGIGGELFF. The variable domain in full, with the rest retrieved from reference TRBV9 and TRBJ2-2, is DSGVTQTPKHLITATGQRVTLRCSPRSGDLSVYWYQQSLDQGLQFLIQYYNGEERAKGNILERFSAQQFPDLHSELNLSSLELGDSALYFCASSVLAGGIGGELFFGEGSRLTVL.

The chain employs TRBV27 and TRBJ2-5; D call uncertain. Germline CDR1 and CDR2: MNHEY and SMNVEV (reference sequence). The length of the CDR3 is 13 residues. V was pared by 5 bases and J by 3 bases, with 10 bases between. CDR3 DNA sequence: TGTGCCAGCAGTCTAATAGAAGAAGAGACCCAGTACTTC. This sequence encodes CASSLIEEETQYF.

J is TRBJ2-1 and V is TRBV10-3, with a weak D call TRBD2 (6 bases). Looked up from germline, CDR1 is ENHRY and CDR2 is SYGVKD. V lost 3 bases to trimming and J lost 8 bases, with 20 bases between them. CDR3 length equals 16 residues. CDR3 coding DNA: TGTGCCATCAGTGATAGGATGGCGGGAAAAGAAGATGAGCAGTTCTTC. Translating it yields CAISDRMAGKEDEQFF.

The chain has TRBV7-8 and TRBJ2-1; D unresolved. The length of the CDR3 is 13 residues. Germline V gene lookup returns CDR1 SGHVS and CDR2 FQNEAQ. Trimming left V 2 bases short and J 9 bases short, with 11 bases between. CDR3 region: CASSLMFSGEQFF. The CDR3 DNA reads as TGTGCCAGCAGCTTAATGTTCAGTGGTGAGCAGTTCTTC.

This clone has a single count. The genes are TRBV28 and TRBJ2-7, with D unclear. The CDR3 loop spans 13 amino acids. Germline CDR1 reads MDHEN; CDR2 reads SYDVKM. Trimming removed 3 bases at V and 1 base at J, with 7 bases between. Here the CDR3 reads CASSFIGSYEQYF. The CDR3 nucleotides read TGTGCCAGCAGTTTCATCGGTTCCTACGAGCAGTACTTC.

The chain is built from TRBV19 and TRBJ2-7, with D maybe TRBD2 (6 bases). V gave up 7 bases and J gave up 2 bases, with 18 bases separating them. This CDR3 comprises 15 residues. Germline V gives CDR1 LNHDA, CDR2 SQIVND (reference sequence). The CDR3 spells CASTPKAGKTYEQYF. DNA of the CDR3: TGTGCCAGTACCCCAAAGGCGGGGAAGACCTACGAGCAGTACTTC. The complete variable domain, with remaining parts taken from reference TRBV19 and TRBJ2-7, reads DGGITQSPKYLFRKEGQNVTLSCEQNLNHDAMYWYRQDPGQGLRLIYYSQIVNDFQKGDIAEGYSVSREKKESFPLTVTSAQKNPTAFYLCASTPKAGKTYEQYFGPGTRLTVT.

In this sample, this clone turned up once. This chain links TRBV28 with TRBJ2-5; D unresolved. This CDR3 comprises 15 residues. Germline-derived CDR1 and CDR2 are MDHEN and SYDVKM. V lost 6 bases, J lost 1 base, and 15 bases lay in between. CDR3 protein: CASSTKQDLQETQYF. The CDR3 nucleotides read TGTGCCAGCAGCACTAAACAAGACCTCCAAGAGACCCAGTACTTC.

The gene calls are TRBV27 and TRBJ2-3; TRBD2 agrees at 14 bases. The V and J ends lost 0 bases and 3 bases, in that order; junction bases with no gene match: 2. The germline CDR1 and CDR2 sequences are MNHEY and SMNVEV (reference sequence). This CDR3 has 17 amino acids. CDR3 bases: TGTGCCAGCAGTTTATCAGGACTAGCGGGAGGTACAGATACGCAGTATTTT. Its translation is CASSLSGLAGGTDTQYF.

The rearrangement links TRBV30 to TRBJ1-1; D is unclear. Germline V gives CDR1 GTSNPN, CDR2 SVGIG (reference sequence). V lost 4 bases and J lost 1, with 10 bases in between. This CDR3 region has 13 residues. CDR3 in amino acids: CAWNQYGNTEAFF. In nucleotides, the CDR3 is TGTGCCTGGAACCAGTATGGGAACACTGAAGCTTTCTTT.

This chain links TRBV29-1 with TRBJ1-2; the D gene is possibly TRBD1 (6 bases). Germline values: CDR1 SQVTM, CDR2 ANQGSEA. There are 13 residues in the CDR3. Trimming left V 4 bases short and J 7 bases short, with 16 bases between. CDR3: CSVGGGTNPGYTF. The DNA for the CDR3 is TGCAGCGTTGGGGGGGGGACAAACCCTGGCTACACCTTC.

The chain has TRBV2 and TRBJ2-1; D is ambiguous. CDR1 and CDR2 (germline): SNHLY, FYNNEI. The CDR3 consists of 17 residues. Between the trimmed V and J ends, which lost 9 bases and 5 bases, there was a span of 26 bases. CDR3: CASPPPRLDVEHNEQFF. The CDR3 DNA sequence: TGTGCCAGTCCGCCGCCCCGGCTAGACGTGGAACACAATGAGCAGTTCTTC.

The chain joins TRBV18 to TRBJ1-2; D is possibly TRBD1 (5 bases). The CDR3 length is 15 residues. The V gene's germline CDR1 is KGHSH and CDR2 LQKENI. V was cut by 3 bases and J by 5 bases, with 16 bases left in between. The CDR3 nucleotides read TGTGCCAGCTCACCGGGACTGGGAAATAAATATGGCTACACCTTC. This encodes CASSPGLGNKYGYTF.

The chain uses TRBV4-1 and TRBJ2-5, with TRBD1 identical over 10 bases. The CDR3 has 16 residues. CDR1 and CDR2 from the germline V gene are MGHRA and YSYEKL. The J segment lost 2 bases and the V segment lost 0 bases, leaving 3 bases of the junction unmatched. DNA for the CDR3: TGCGCCAGCAGCCAAGAGTGGACAGGGGGGCAAGAGACCCAGTACTTC. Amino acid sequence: CASSQEWTGGQETQYF.

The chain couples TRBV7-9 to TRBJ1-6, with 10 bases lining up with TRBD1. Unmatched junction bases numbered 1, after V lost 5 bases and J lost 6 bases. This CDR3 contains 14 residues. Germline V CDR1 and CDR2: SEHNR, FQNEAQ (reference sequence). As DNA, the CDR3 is TGTGCCAGCAGCCGGACAGGGGGTAATTCACCCCTCCACTTT. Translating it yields CASSRTGGNSPLHF.

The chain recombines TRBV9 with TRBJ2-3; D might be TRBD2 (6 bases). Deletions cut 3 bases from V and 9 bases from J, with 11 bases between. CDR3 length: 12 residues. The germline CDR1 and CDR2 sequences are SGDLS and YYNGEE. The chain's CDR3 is CASSGLSGTQYF. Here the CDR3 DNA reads TGTGCCAGCAGCGGCCTTAGCGGAACGCAGTATTTT.

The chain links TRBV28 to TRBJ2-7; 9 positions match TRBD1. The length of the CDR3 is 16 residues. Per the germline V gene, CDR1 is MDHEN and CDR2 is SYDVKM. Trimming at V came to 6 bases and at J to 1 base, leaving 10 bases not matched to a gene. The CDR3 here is CASSYTSGTGSYEQYF. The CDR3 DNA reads TGTGCCAGCAGCTACACCTCCGGGACAGGGTCCTACGAGCAGTACTTC.

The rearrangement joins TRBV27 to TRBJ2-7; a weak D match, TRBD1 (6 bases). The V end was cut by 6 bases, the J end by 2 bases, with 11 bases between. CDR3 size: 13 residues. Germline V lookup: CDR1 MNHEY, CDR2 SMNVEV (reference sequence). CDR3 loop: CASSAGTTYEQYF. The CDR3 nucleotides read TGTGCCAGCAGCGCCGGGACAACCTACGAGCAGTACTTC.

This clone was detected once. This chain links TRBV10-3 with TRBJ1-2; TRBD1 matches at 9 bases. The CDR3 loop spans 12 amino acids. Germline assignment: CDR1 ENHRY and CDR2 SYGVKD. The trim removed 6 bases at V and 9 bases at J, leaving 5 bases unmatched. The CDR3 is CAISGQGRSYTF. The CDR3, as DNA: TGTGCCATCAGCGGACAGGGGAGAAGCTACACCTTC.